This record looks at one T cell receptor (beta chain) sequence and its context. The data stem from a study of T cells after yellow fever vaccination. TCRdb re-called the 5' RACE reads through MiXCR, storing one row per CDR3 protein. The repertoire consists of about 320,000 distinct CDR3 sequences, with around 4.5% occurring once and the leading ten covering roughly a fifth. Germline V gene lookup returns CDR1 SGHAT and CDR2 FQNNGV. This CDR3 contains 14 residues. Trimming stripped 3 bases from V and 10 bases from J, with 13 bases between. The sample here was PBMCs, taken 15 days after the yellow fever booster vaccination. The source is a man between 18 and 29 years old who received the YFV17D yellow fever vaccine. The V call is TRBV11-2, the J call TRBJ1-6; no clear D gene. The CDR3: CASSFNPASSPLHF. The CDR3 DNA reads TGTGCCAGCAGCTTTAATCCGGCCAGCTCACCCCTCCACTTT.